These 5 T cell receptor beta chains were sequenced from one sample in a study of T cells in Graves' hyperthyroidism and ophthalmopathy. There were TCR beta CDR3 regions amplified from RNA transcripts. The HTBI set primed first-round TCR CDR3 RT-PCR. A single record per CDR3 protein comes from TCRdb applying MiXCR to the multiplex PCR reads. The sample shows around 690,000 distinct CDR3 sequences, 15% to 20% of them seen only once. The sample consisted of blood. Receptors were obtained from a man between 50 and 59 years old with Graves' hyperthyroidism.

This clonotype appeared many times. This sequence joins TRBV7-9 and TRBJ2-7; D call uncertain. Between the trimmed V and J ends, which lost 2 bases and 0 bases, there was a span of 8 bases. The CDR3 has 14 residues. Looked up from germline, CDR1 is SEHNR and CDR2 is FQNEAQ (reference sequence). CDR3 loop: CASSLSVDSYEQYF. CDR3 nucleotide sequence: TGTGCCAGCAGCTTATCGGTAGACTCCTACGAGCAGTACTTC.

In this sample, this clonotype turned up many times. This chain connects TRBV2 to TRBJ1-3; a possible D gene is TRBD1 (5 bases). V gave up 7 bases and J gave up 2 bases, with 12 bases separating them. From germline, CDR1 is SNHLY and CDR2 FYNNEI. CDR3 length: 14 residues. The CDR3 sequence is CASTVRGAGNTIYF. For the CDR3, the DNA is TGTGCCAGCACGGTCCGGGGGGCTGGAAACACCATATATTTT.

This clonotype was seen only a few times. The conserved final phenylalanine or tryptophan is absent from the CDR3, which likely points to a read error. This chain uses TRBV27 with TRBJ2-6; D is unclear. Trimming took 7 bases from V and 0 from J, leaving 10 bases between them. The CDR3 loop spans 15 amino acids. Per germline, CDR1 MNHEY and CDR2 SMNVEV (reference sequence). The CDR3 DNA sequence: TGTGCCAGCAAGTCTTGGGACTCTGGGGCCAACGTCCTGACTCTC. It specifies CASKSWDSGANVLTL.

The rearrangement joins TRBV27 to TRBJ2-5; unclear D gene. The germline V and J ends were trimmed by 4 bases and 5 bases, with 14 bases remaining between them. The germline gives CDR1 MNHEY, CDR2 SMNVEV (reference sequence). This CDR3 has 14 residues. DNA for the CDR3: TGTGCCAGCAGTTCTCAGGAGTCCTGGGAGACCCAGTACTTC. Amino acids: CASSSQESWETQYF.

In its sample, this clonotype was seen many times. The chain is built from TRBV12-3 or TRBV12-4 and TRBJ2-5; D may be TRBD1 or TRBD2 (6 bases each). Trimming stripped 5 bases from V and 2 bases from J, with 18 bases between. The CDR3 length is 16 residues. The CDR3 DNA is TGTGCCAGCAGTCGGTTCAGGGGAGGACTACAAGAGACCCAGTACTTC. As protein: CASSRFRGGLQETQYF.